A selection of T cell receptor beta chains follows, all from one sample in a study of blood T cell repertoires in COVID-19. Clones were sequenced by immunoSEQ multiplex PCR, and TCRdb holds only the in-frame ones, with some missing. The sample has more than 13,000 clones, 84% seen once. Sequencing was carried out using peripheral blood. The receptors stem from a man aged 50-59 years with active COVID-19. Both conserved end residues are part of each CDR3. Fields, in order: V gene, CDR3 length, J gene, clone size, D gene, CDR3 DNA, CDR3 protein. The D gene is left open where the match is weak. Only some rows state a clone size, as once, few, many or a class for expanded clones.

V: TRBV11-2; length: 15; J: TRBJ2-1; size: once; D: TRBD2; DNA: TGTGCCAGCAGCGGAATTAGCGGGGCGTACAATGAGCAGTTCTTC; CDR3: CASSGISGAYNEQFF
V: TRBV2; length: 13; J: TRBJ2-2; size: .; D: TRBD2; DNA: TGTGCCGGGACTAGCGGGGTAACCGGGGAGCTGTTTTTT; CDR3: CAGTSGVTGELFF
V: TRBV27; length: 15; J: TRBJ1-5; size: .; D: .; DNA: TGTGCCAGCAGTTTATCAGGGGGAGAGAATCAGCCCCAGCATTTT; CDR3: CASSLSGGENQPQHF
V: TRBV9; length: 15; J: TRBJ2-7; size: .; D: TRBD2; DNA: TGTGCCAGCAGCGCGACTAGCGGGAGATCCTACGAGCAGTACTTC; CDR3: CASSATSGRSYEQYF
V: TRBV7-9; length: 14; J: TRBJ2-2; size: once; D: TRBD1; DNA: TGTGCCAGCTGGACAGGCTGGGACACCGGGGAGCTGTTTTTT; CDR3: CASWTGWDTGELFF
V: TRBV29-1; length: 9; J: TRBJ2-5; size: .; D: .; DNA: TGCAGCGTTTTTCGGACCCAGTACTTC; CDR3: CSVFRTQYF
V: TRBV5-6; length: 14; J: TRBJ2-7; size: medium-sized; D: .; DNA: TGTGCCAGCAGCTTGGGGTCACCGGGGGACGAGCAGTACTTC; CDR3: CASSLGSPGDEQYF
V: TRBV29-1; length: 11; J: TRBJ2-7; size: .; D: .; DNA: TGCAGCGTTGAAAACAGTTACGAGCAGTACTTC; CDR3: CSVENSYEQYF
V: TRBV2; length: 14; J: TRBJ1-2; size: once; D: TRBD1; DNA: TGTGCCAGCAGGGACAGGGGCGTCGGTTATGGCTACACCTTC; CDR3: CASRDRGVGYGYTF
V: TRBV6-4; length: 15; J: TRBJ1-2; size: .; D: TRBD1; DNA: TGTGCCAGCAGTGACCCTGAGACAGGGGTCTATGGCTACACCTTC; CDR3: CASSDPETGVYGYTF
V: TRBV7-9; length: 15; J: TRBJ1-4; size: .; D: .; DNA: TGTGCCAGCAGCTCAACAGCGGCAACTAATGAAAAACTGTTTTTT; CDR3: CASSSTAATNEKLFF